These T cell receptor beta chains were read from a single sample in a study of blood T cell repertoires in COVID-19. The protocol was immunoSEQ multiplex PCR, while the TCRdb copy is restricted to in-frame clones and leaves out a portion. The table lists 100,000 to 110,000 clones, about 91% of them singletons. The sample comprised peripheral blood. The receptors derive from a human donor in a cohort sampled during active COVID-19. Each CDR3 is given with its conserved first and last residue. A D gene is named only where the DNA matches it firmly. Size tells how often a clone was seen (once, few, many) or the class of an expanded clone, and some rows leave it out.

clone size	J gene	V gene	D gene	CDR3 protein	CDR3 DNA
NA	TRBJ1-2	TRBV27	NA	CASSLYPRGQGYTF	TGTGCCAGCAGTTTATACCCCCGCGGTCAGGGCTACACCTTC
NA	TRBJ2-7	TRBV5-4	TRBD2	CASSPGLAGGPSHEQYF	TGTGCCAGCAGCCCCGGACTAGCGGGAGGGCCCTCCCACGAGCAGTACTTC
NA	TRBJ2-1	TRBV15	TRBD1	CATRDRDRRVDEQFF	TGTGCCACCAGGGACAGGGACCGGAGGGTCGATGAGCAGTTCTTC
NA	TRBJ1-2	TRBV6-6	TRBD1	CASSSTGTATGYTF	TGTGCCAGCAGCTCTACCGGGACAGCCACTGGCTACACCTTC
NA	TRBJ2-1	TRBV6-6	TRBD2	CASKTTSGSHNEQFF	TGTGCCAGCAAGACGACTAGCGGGAGCCACAATGAGCAGTTCTTC
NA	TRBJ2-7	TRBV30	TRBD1	CAYLRDRGYEQYF	TGTGCCTACTTGAGGGACAGGGGCTACGAGCAGTACTTC
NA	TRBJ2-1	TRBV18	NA	CASSPRDEQFF	TGTGCCAGCTCACCGAGGGATGAGCAGTTCTTC
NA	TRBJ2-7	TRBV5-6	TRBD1	CASSLSGTGVYEQYF	TGTGCCAGCAGCTTATCCGGGACAGGGGTGTACGAGCAGTACTTC
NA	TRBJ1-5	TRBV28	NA	CAITTVNSNQPQHF	TGTGCCATAACTACGGTCAATAGCAATCAGCCCCAGCATTTT
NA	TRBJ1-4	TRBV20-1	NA	CSASRGATNEKLFF	TGCAGTGCTAGTAGGGGTGCCACTAATGAAAAACTGTTTTTT
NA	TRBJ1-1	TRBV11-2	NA	CASSLAPTGTEAFF	TGTGCCAGCAGCTTGGCGCCTACAGGGACTGAAGCTTTCTTT
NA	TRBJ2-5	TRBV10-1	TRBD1	CASSDGTGAPQETQYF	TGCGCCAGCAGTGACGGGACAGGAGCGCCTCAAGAGACCCAGTACTTC
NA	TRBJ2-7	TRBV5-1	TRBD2	CASSPGLAAPISYEQYF	TGCGCCAGCAGCCCGGGACTAGCGGCGCCTATCTCCTACGAGCAGTACTTC
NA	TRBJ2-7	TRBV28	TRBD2	CASRGGLARDSQYF	TGTGCCAGCAGGGGGGGACTAGCGAGGGACTCGCAGTACTTC
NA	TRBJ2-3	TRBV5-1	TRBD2	CASGTGGEYDTQYF	TGCGCCAGCGGGACGGGAGGGGAGTACGATACGCAGTATTTT
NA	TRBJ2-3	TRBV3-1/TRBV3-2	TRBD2	CASSQLAGRDTQYF	TGTGCCAGCAGCCAACTAGCGGGCAGAGATACGCAGTATTTT
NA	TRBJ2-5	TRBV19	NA	CASSIQRGQETQYF	TGTGCCAGTAGTATCCAAAGAGGTCAAGAGACCCAGTACTTC
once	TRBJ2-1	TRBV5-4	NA	CASSLSEGSYNEQFF	TGTGCCAGCAGCTTGAGCGAAGGCTCCTACAATGAGCAGTTCTTC
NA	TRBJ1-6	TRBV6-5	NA	CASSPGTSNSPLHF	TGTGCCAGCAGTCCCGGGACAAGCAATTCACCCCTCCACTTT
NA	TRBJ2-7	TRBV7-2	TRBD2	CASSESSGSKQYF	TGTGCCAGCAGCGAGTCTAGCGGGAGTAAGCAGTACTTC
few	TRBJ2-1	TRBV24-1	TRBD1	CATSENLAGTGMDEQFF	TGTGCCACCAGCGAAAATTTGGCCGGGACAGGGATGGATGAGCAGTTCTTC
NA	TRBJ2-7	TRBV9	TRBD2	CASNVDVAGSYEQYF	TGTGCCAGCAACGTAGATGTAGCGGGATCCTACGAGCAGTACTTC
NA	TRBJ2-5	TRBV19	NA	CASSRQAGQETQYF	TGTGCCAGTAGTAGACAGGCGGGCCAAGAGACCCAGTACTTC
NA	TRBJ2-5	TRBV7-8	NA	CASSLGRRTQETQYF	TGTGCCAGCAGCTTAGGTAGGAGAACCCAAGAGACCCAGTACTTC
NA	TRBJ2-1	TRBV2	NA	CASSEERMYNEQFF	TGTGCCAGCAGTGAAGAGCGGATGTACAATGAGCAGTTCTTC
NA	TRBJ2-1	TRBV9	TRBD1	CASSPRTGGNEQFF	TGTGCCAGCAGCCCGAGGACAGGGGGAAATGAGCAGTTCTTC
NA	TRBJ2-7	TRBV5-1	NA	CASSFRGAENEQYF	TGCGCCAGCAGCTTTCGCGGGGCGGAGAACGAGCAGTACTTC
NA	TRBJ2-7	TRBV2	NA	CASSVELSSYEQYF	TGTGCCAGCAGTGTAGAGCTGAGCTCCTACGAGCAGTACTTC
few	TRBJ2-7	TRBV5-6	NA	CASSSWQAYEQYF	TGTGCCAGCAGCTCCTGGCAGGCCTACGAGCAGTACTTC
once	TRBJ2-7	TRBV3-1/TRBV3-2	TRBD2	CASSQGSVGTSEQYF	TGTGCCAGCAGCCAAGGTTCGGTAGGGACTAGCGAGCAGTACTTC
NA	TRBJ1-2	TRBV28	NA	CASRERGGGYGYTF	TGTGCCAGCAGGGAAAGGGGAGGCGGCTATGGCTACACCTTC
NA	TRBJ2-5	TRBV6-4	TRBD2	CASSPTSGSSETQYF	TGTGCCAGCAGCCCGACTAGCGGGAGTTCGGAGACCCAGTACTTC
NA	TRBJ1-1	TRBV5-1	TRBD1	CASSLYGTGNTEAFF	TGCGCCAGCAGCCTCTACGGGACAGGGAACACTGAAGCTTTCTTT
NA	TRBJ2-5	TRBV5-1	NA	CASSLSRSQETQYF	TGCGCCAGCAGCTTGTCACGGAGCCAAGAGACCCAGTACTTC
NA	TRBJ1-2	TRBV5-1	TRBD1	CASSSGQGGLYYGYTF	TGCGCCAGCAGCTCCGGACAGGGAGGCCTATACTATGGCTACACCTTC
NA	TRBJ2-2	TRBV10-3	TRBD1	CAIRGGQGINTGELFF	TGTGCCATCAGGGGGGGACAGGGGATAAACACCGGGGAGCTGTTTTTT
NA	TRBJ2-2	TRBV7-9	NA	CASSLNTGELFF	TGTGCCAGCAGCCTGAACACCGGGGAGCTGTTTTTT
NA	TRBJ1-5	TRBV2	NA	CASSEATGFNQPQHF	TGTGCCAGCAGTGAAGCCACAGGATTCAATCAGCCCCAGCATTTT
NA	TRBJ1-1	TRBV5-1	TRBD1	CASSSTQGANTEAFF	TGCGCCAGCAGCTCGACGCAGGGGGCGAACACTGAAGCTTTCTTT
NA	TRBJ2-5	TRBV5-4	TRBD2	CASSLERTSGQETQYF	TGTGCCAGCAGCTTGGAAAGGACTAGCGGGCAGGAGACCCAGTACTTC
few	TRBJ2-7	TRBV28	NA	CASSRQSLGTYEQYF	TGTGCCAGCAGCCGACAGTCCCTCGGAACCTACGAGCAGTACTTC
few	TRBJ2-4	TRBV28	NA	CASSSLGGYKNIQYF	TGTGCCAGCAGTTCTTTAGGCGGATACAAAAACATTCAGTACTTC
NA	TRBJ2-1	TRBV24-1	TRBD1	CATSDSAGTAYNEQFF	TGTGCCACCAGTGATTCCGCCGGGACAGCCTACAATGAGCAGTTCTTC
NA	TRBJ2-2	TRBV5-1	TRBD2	CASSSGLAGGPGTGELFF	TGCGCCAGCAGCTCAGGACTAGCGGGAGGGCCGGGCACCGGGGAGCTGTTTTTT
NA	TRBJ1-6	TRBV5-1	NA	CASSLDRSSYNSPLHF	TGCGCCAGCAGCTTGGACAGAAGCTCCTATAATTCACCCCTCCACTTT
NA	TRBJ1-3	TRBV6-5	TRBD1	CASSSGQGRNTIYF	TGTGCCAGCAGTTCGGGACAGGGGAGAAACACCATATATTTT
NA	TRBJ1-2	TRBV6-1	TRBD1	CASSDPFITPGQTNYGYTF	TGTGCCAGCAGTGACCCCTTCATAACCCCGGGACAGACTAACTATGGCTACACCTTC